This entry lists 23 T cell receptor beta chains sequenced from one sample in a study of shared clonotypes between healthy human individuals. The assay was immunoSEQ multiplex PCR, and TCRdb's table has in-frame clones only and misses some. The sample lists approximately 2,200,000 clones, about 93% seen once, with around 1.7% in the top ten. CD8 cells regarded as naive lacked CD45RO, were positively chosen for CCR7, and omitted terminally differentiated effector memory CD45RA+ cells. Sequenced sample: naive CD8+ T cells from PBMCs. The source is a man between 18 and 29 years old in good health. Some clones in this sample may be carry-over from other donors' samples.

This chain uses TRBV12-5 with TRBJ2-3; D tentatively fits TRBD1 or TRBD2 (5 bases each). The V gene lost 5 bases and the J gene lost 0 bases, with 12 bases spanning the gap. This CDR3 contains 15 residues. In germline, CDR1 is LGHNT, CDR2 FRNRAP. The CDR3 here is CASGPGTASTDTQYF. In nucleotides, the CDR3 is TGTGCTAGTGGTCCGGGGACGGCTAGCACAGATACGCAGTATTTT. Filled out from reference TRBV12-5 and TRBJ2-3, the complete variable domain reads DARVTQTPRHKVTEMGQEVTMRCQPILGHNTVFWYRQTMMQGLELLAYFRNRAPLDDSGMPKDRFSAEMPDATLATLKIQPSEPRDSAVYFCASGPGTASTDTQYFGPGTRLTVL.

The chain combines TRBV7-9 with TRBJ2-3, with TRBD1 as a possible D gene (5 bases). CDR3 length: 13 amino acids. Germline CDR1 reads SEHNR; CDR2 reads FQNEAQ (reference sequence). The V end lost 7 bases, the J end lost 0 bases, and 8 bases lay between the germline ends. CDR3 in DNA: TGTGCCAGCACACAGGTTAGCACAGATACGCAGTATTTT. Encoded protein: CASTQVSTDTQYF.

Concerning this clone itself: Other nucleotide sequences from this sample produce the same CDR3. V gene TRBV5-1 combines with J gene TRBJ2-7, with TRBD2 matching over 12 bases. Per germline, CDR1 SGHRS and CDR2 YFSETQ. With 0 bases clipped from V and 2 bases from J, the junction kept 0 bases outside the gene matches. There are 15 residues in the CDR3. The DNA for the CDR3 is TGCGCCAGCAGCTTGGGGACTAGCGGGGCCTACGAGCAGTACTTC. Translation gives CASSLGTSGAYEQYF.

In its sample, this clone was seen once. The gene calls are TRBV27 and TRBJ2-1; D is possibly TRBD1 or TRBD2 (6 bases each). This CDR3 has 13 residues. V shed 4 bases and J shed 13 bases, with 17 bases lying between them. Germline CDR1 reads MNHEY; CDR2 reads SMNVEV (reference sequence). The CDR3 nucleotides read TGTGCCAGCAGTTCTCTATTGGAGGGGGTTCAGTTCTTC. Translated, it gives CASSSLLEGVQFF.

CDR3 protein: CATRGGFGDQPQHF. In nucleotides, the CDR3 is TGTGCCACCAGGGGCGGCTTTGGTGATCAGCCCCAGCATTTT. The rearrangement uses TRBV19 and TRBJ1-5; tentatively, D is TRBD1 (6 bases). V was shortened by 10 bases and J by 5 bases, with 18 bases between the two germline ends. The CDR3 contains 14 residues. CDR1 is LNHDA, CDR2 SQIVND, per germline (reference sequence).

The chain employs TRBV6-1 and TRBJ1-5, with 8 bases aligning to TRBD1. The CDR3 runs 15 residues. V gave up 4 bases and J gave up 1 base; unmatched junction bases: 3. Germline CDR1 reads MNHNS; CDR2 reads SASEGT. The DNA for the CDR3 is TGTGCCAGCAGTGTCTCAGGGGGCAGCAATCAGCCCCAGCATTTT. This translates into CASSVSGGSNQPQHF.

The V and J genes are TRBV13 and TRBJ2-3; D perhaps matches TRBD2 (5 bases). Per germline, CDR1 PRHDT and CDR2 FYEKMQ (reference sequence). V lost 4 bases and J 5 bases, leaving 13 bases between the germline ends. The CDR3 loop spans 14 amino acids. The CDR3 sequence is CASSSAGVLDTQYF. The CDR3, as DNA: TGTGCCAGCAGCTCTGCCGGGGTTTTAGATACGCAGTATTTT.

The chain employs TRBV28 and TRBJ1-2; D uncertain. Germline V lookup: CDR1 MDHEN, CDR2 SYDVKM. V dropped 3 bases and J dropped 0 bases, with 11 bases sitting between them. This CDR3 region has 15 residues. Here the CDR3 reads CASSFLGYANYGYTF. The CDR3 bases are TGTGCCAGCAGTTTTTTGGGCTACGCTAACTATGGCTACACCTTC.

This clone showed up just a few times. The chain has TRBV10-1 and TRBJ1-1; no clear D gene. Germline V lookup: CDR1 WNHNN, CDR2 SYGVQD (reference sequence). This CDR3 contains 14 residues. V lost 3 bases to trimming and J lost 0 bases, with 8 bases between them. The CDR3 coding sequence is TGCGCCAGCAGTGAAGGCACGCTGAACACTGAAGCTTTCTTT. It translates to CASSEGTLNTEAFF.

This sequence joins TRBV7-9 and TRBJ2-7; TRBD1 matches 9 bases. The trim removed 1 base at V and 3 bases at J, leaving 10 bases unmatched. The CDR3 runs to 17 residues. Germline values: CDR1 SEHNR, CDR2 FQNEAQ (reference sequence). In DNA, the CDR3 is TGTGCCAGCAGCTTAGTTGGGACAGGGATACTTGGCTACGAGCAGTACTTC. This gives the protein CASSLVGTGILGYEQYF.

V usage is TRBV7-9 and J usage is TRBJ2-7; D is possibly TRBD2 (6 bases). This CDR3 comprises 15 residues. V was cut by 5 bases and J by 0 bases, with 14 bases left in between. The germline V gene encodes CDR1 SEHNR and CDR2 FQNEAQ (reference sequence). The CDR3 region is CASSLTLAASYEQYF. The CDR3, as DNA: TGTGCCAGCAGCCTTACCTTAGCGGCCTCCTACGAGCAGTACTTC.

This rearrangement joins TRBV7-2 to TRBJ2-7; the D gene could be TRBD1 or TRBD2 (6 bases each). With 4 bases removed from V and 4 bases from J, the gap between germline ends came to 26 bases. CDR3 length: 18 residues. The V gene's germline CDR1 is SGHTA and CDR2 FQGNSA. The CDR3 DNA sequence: TGTGCCAGCAGCTCTTATCCGGCGGGGCCCAGGGGTGGGTACGAGCAGTACTTC. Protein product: CASSSYPAGPRGGYEQYF.

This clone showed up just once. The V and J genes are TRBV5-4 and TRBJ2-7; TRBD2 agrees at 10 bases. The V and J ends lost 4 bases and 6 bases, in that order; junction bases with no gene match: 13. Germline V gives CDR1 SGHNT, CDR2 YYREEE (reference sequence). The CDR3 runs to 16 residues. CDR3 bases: TGTGCCAGCAGCCCCCTAGGGCTAGCGGGAGCTTCCGAGCAGTACTTC. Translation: CASSPLGLAGASEQYF.

CDR3 DNA sequence: TGTGCCAGCAGCCCCACCCCCCGGCCCTACGAGCAGTACTTC. Residues: CASSPTPRPYEQYF. The J gene is TRBJ2-7, the V gene TRBV7-9; no reliable D call. V was cut by 5 bases and J by 2 bases, with 13 bases left in between. The CDR3 covers 14 residues. CDR1 SEHNR and CDR2 FQNEAQ come from the germline V gene (reference sequence).

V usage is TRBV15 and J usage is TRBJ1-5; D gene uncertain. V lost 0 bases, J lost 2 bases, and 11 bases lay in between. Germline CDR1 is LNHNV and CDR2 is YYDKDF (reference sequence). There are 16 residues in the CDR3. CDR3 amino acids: CATSRDLSTGNQPQHF. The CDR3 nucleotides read TGTGCCACCAGCAGAGATCTGAGTACAGGCAATCAGCCCCAGCATTTT. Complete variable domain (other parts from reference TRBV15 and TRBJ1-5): DAMVIQNPRYQVTQFGKPVTLSCSQTLNHNVMYWYQQKSSQAPKLLFHYYDKDFNNEADTPDNFQSRRPNTSFCFLDIRSPGLGDTAMYLCATSRDLSTGNQPQHFGDGTRLSIL.

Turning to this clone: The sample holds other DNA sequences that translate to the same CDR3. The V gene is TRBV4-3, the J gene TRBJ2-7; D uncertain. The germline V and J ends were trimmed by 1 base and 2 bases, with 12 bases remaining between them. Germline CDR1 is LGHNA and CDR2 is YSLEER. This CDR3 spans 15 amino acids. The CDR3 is CASSQAAGRTYEQYF. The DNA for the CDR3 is TGCGCCAGCAGCCAAGCCGCAGGCCGAACCTACGAGCAGTACTTC.

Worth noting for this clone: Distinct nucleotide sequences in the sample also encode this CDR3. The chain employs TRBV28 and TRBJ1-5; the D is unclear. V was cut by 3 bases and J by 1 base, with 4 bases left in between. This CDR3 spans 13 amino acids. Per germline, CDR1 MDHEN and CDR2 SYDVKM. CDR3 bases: TGTGCCAGCAGTTTCTCAAGCAATCAGCCCCAGCATTTT. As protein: CASSFSSNQPQHF.

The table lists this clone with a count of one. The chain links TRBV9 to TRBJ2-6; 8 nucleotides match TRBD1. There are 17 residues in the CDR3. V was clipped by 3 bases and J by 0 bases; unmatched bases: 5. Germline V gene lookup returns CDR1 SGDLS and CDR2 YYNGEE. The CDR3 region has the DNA TGTGCCAGCAGCGGGAGGACAGGGTACTCTGGGGCCAACGTCCTGACTTTC. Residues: CASSGRTGYSGANVLTF.

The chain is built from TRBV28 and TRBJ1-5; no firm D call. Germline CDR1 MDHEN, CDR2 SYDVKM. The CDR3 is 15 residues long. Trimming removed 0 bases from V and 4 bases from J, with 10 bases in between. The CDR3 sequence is CASSLWRVGNQPQHF. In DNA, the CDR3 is TGTGCCAGCAGTTTATGGAGGGTGGGGAATCAGCCCCAGCATTTT.

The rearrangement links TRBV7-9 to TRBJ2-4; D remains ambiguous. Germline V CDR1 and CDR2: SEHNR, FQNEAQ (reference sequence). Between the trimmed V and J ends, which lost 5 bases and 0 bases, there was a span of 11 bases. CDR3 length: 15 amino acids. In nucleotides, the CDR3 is TGTGCCAGCAGCCCCTACGGGCTAGCCAAAAACATTCAGTACTTC. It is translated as CASSPYGLAKNIQYF. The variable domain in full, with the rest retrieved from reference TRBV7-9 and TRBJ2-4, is DTGVSQNPRHKITKRGQNVTFRCDPISEHNRLYWYRQTLGQGPEFLTYFQNEAQLEKSRLLSDRFSAERPKGSFSTLEIQRTEQGDSAMYLCASSPYGLAKNIQYFGAGTRLSVL.

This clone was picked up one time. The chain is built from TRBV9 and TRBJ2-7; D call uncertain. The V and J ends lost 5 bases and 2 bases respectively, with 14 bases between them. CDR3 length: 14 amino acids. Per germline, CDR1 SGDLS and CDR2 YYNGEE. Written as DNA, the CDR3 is TGTGCCAGCAGTTTGACGGGCCGCCCCTACGAGCAGTACTTC. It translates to CASSLTGRPYEQYF.

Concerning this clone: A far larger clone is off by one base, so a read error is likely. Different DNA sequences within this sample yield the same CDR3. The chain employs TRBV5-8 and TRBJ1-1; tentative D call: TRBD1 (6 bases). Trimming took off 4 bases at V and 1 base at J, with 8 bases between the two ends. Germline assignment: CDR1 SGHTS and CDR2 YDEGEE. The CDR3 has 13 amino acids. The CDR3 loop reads CASSLGGNTEAFF. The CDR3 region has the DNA TGTGCCAGCAGCCTAGGGGGGAACACTGAAGCTTTCTTT.

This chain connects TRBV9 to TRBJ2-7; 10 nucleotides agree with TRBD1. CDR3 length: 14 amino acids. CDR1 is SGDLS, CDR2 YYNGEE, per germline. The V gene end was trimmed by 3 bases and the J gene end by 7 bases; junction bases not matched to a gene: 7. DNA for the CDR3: TGTGCCAGCAGCGGTGGGGACAGGGGTCCTGAGCAGTACTTC. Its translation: CASSGGDRGPEQYF.